This TCR beta chain comes out of a study of PD-1 blockade in mismatch repair-deficient tumors. Study context: Enrolled about 2012-2016, patients had progressing, pretreated mismatch repair-deficient cancers of about a dozen types. Study findings and constraints: Tumor-resident clones, often absent from pretreatment blood, expanded after pembrolizumab and then contracted.

As regards this clone: The antigen is undetermined.

The length of the CDR3 is 14 residues. Trimming pared 1 base from V and 8 bases from J, leaving 12 bases between. Germline CDR1 MGHRA, CDR2 YSYEKL. Assay used: immunoSEQ multiplex PCR; TCRdb lists only in-frame clones, some missing. The repertoire holds about 19,000 clones, with approximately 80% as singletons. The sample consisted of PBMCs, taken 52 weeks after starting pembrolizumab. The sequence was collected from an adult with mismatch repair-deficient cancer. The rearrangement uses TRBV4-1 and TRBJ1-3; D perhaps matches TRBD1 (6 bases). The CDR3 sequence is CASSQGGTLDTIYF. In nucleotides, the CDR3 is TGCGCCAGCAGCCAAGGAGGGACACTTGACACCATATATTTT.